Listed here is a single T cell receptor (beta chain). Its target is not known. The sample originates from a study of CD8 T cells in ankylosing spondylitis. Regarding the study as a whole: Existing reports had already noted some motif variants in reactive arthritis synovial fluid and blood. Several highly homologous variants made up a TCR beta motif, and this motif appeared characteristic of ankylosing spondylitis blood.

A single record per CDR3 protein comes from TCRdb applying MiXCR to the 5' RACE reads. The repertoire holds about 750,000 distinct CDR3 sequences, with 19% as singletons. The sequenced sample was blood, either unsorted or a sorted T cell fraction (not recorded which). The sequence was obtained from a male donor with ankylosing spondylitis.

CDR3 coding DNA: TGTGCCAGCAGCAGGCGGGGGGGCACCTACAATGAGCAGTTCTTC. Amino acids: CASSRRGGTYNEQFF. This chain joins TRBV9 and TRBJ2-1; 9 bases are a match to TRBD2. V was pared by 4 bases and J by 2 bases, with 4 bases of the junction left unmatched. This CDR3 has 15 residues. Germline V gene data show CDR1 as SGDLS and CDR2 as YYNGEE.